The 18 T cell receptor beta chains presented below share a single source sample, sequenced in a study of blood T cells in healthy people across ages. Next came a second PCR, run for about 7 to 12 cycles, which used a sample-barcoded 5' primer along with a J-beta primer mix. In TCRdb, the 5' RACE reads were re-called with MiXCR into one record per CDR3 protein. Among 1.4 million or so distinct CDR3 sequences listed, approximately 43% were seen once. Sequenced: blood. Receptor source: a woman between 18 and 29 years old in good health.

This chain links TRBV27 with TRBJ2-1; 10 bases map to TRBD1. The last part of the DNA fits TRBJ2-7 better; the J call may be wrong. The germline V gene has CDR1 MNHEY and CDR2 SMNVEV (reference sequence). The CDR3 loop spans 16 amino acids. The CDR3 coding sequence is TGTGCCAGCAGTTCACAGACAGGGGGCTCCTACAATGAGCAGTACTTC. Residues: CASSSQTGGSYNEQYF.

The V gene is TRBV9, the J gene TRBJ2-3; 13 bases agree with TRBD2. The trim removed 3 bases at V and 5 bases at J, leaving 6 bases unmatched. From germline, CDR1 is SGDLS and CDR2 YYNGEE. CDR3 length: 16 residues. The CDR3 loop reads CASSAGRTSGRDTQYF. Here the CDR3 DNA reads TGTGCCAGCAGCGCAGGCCGGACTAGCGGGAGAGATACGCAGTATTTT.

The rearrangement joins TRBV3-1 to TRBJ2-5, with 9 bases aligning to TRBD1. CDR1 is LGHDT, CDR2 YNNKEL, per germline (reference sequence). The CDR3 length is 16 residues. V was pared by 4 bases and J by 1 base, with 7 bases of the junction left unmatched. CDR3: CASSRGTGTIQETQYF. The CDR3 DNA reads TGTGCCAGCAGCCGCGGGACAGGGACTATCCAAGAGACCCAGTACTTC.

This clonotype was counted a single time. The chain has TRBV29-1 and TRBJ1-1; D remains unclear. The CDR3 consists of 14 residues. Trimming removed 4 bases from V and 1 base from J, with 13 bases in between. Germline CDR1 and CDR2: SQVTM and ANQGSEA. CDR3 residues: CSVVSHLRNTEAFF. The CDR3 DNA is TGCAGCGTTGTCAGTCATCTTAGGAACACTGAAGCTTTCTTT.

This clonotype was seen a handful of times. The gene calls are TRBV12-5 and TRBJ1-5; D remains unclear. CDR1 and CDR2 (germline): LGHNT, FRNRAP. V lost 7 bases and J 2 bases, leaving 21 bases between the germline ends. CDR3 length equals 17 residues. The CDR3: CASASGLSLGGNQPQHF. In nucleotides, the CDR3 is TGTGCTAGTGCCAGCGGGCTTTCCCTGGGAGGCAATCAGCCCCAGCATTTT.

The CDR3 loop is CASLGYSGTTTDTQYF. The CDR3 region has the DNA TGTGCCAGCCTCGGTTACTCCGGGACTACCACAGATACGCAGTATTTT. The V and J genes are TRBV2 and TRBJ2-3; 7 positions match TRBD2. The CDR3 runs to 16 residues. V gave up 8 bases and J gave up 2 bases; unmatched junction bases: 13. Germline V gene lookup returns CDR1 SNHLY and CDR2 FYNNEI.

On this clonotype itself: One end of the junction is discordant with germline, which a read error may explain. The gene calls are TRBV7-9 and TRBJ2-1; D may be TRBD1 (6 bases). Germline V gene lookup returns CDR1 SEHNR and CDR2 FQNEAQ (reference sequence). CDR3 length equals 13 residues. The CDR3 region has the DNA TGTGCCAACAGCTTAGTTGGGACAAGTGAGCAGTTCTTC. Translation gives CANSLVGTSEQFF.

This clonotype has a handful of counts. A read error may produce the germline difference seen at one junction end. The chain recombines TRBV6-5 with TRBJ1-2; a weak D match, TRBD1 (5 bases). CDR1 is MNHEY, CDR2 SVGAGI, per germline. The CDR3 runs 14 residues. The CDR3 sequence is CVSSWGRLVYGYTF. CDR3 nucleotides: TGTGTCAGCAGTTGGGGCAGGCTCGTCTATGGCTACACCTTC.

Only a few counts were recorded for this clonotype. This chain uses TRBV4-1 with TRBJ2-1, with D possibly matching TRBD2 (5 bases). CDR1 is MGHRA and CDR2 is YSYEKL in the germline V gene. The V and J ends lost 2 bases and 7 bases respectively, with 15 bases between them. The CDR3 totals 15 residues. CDR3 residues: CASSQIYTPGNEQFF. The CDR3 DNA is TGCGCCAGCAGCCAAATCTACACCCCGGGGAATGAGCAGTTCTTC.

There are a few counts of this clonotype. The J gene is TRBJ2-1, the V gene TRBV27; 9 positions match TRBD1. After removal of 5 bases from V and 4 bases from J, the junction contained 9 bases not matched to a gene. The CDR3 covers 16 residues. Germline V gene lookup returns CDR1 MNHEY and CDR2 SMNVEV (reference sequence). The DNA of the CDR3 is TGTGCCAGCAGTGACTTCTGGACAGGGGTGTACAATGAGCAGTTCTTC. Its protein is CASSDFWTGVYNEQFF.

There are many counts of this clonotype. This chain links TRBV12-3 or TRBV12-4 with TRBJ1-4; no firm D call. Trimming took off 2 bases at V and 5 bases at J, with 18 bases between the two ends. CDR3 length: 17 amino acids. The CDR3 here is CASSLIVGRAVNEKLFF. The CDR3 nucleotides are TGTGCCAGCAGTTTAATCGTTGGCCGGGCCGTGAATGAAAAACTGTTTTTT.

The J gene is TRBJ2-7, the V gene TRBV20-1; the match to TRBD2 covers 8 bases. There are 14 residues in the CDR3. V dropped 3 bases and J dropped 2; count of bases not matched to a gene: 6. The germline gives CDR1 DFQATT, CDR2 SNEGSKA (reference sequence). The chain's CDR3 is CSAREAGGAYEQYF. For the CDR3, the DNA is TGCAGTGCTAGGGAGGCGGGAGGAGCCTACGAGCAGTACTTC.

The chain uses TRBV20-1 and TRBJ2-3; 7 nucleotides match TRBD2. CDR1 and CDR2 from the germline V gene are DFQATT and SNEGSKA (reference sequence). The CDR3 is made up of 17 amino acids. J was trimmed by 6 bases and V by 0 bases; bases with no gene match: 15. CDR3 residues: CSARDWILQREGDTQYF. The CDR3 coding sequence is TGCAGTGCTAGAGATTGGATCCTCCAGCGGGAAGGGGATACGCAGTATTTT.

This chain connects TRBV7-2 to TRBJ2-3; D remains ambiguous. The ends were cut back, 1 base at V and 2 bases at J, with 10 bases in the middle. The germline gives CDR1 SGHTA, CDR2 FQGNSA. The CDR3 spans 15 residues. Here the CDR3 DNA reads TGTGCCAGCAGCTTAGTTTTCCCGCTCACAGATACGCAGTATTTT. Translated, it gives CASSLVFPLTDTQYF.

The chain combines TRBV29-1 with TRBJ1-2, with D hard to call. The CDR3 covers 11 residues. Per germline, CDR1 SQVTM and CDR2 ANQGSEA. Trimming took 7 bases from V and 8 from J, leaving 14 bases between them. CDR3 nucleotides: TGCAGCGCTGGAGTGAGGGAGGGCTACACCTTC. This codes for CSAGVREGYTF.

This clonotype was seen only a few times. The chain uses TRBV12-3 or TRBV12-4 and TRBJ2-5; the match to TRBD2 covers 14 bases. Unmatched junction bases numbered 9, after V lost 7 bases and J lost 11 bases. The CDR3 runs 14 residues. This CDR3 is CASTGLAGDNEQYF. The CDR3 bases are TGTGCCAGCACGGGACTAGCGGGGGACAATGAGCAGTACTTC.

This clonotype was seen a few times. The V and J genes are TRBV5-1 and TRBJ2-5; the D is unclear. V lost 1 base and J 1 base, leaving 11 bases between the germline ends. The CDR3 spans 15 residues. The germline V gene encodes CDR1 SGHRS and CDR2 YFSETQ. This CDR3 reads CASSLFRAFQETQYF. The CDR3 region has the DNA TGCGCCAGCAGCTTGTTCAGAGCTTTCCAAGAGACCCAGTACTTC.

This clonotype has only a few counts. The rearrangement joins TRBV20-1 to TRBJ1-1; 8 bases are shared with TRBD1. The V segment lost 6 bases and the J segment 5 bases; nucleotides outside the gene matches: 11. The CDR3 covers 14 residues. Germline CDR1 and CDR2: DFQATT and SNEGSKA (reference sequence). The chain's CDR3 is CSARRQGKGTEAFF. The CDR3 DNA sequence: TGCAGTGCGAGGAGACAGGGGAAGGGGACTGAAGCTTTCTTT.